The next 9 T cell receptor beta chains were all read from a single sample in a study of OX40 agonist ivuxolimab in advanced cancers. Generated by immunoSEQ multiplex PCR, the TCRdb table keeps only in-frame clones and is missing some. This sample yields about 96,000 clones, of which roughly four fifths are seen a single time; around 5.8% belongs to the top ten. The source was CD4+ or CD8+ T cells sorted from blood, collected in a trial of the OX40 agonist ivuxolimab. These receptors were taken from an adult with an advanced solid tumor such as melanoma, head and neck, liver or kidney cancer.

This clone appeared a few times. The chain recombines TRBV9 with TRBJ2-2; D tentatively fits TRBD1 or TRBD2 (5 bases each). There are 20 residues in the CDR3. V was clipped by 3 bases and J by 3 bases, with 27 bases between them. The germline V gene encodes CDR1 SGDLS and CDR2 YYNGEE. CDR3 in DNA: TGTGCCAGCAGCGCCCGACAGAAAGGGAAACCAGAGGAGGACACCGGGGAGCTGTTTTTT. Protein product: CASSARQKGKPEEDTGELFF.

The rearrangement uses TRBV6-6 and TRBJ2-2; 10 positions agree with TRBD1. Germline lookup yields CDR1 MNHNY and CDR2 SVGAGI (reference sequence). V lost 8 bases and J lost 6; bases outside the gene matches: 12. The CDR3 is made up of 16 amino acids. The CDR3 is CASRTTGGVSAGELFF. Written as DNA, the CDR3 is TGTGCCAGCCGTACGACAGGGGGCGTCTCCGCCGGGGAGCTGTTTTTT.

There are many counts of this clone. The chain recombines TRBV10-1 with TRBJ1-2; 8 positions agree with TRBD1. This CDR3 is 12 amino acids long. CDR1 is WNHNN and CDR2 is SYGVQD in the germline V gene (reference sequence). The trim removed 3 bases at V and 7 bases at J, leaving 1 base unmatched. The CDR3 DNA is TGCGCCAGCAGTGAAGACAGGGGTGGCTACACCTTC. Residues: CASSEDRGGYTF.

The genes are TRBV2 and TRBJ2-7, with a possible D match to TRBD1 (6 bases). This CDR3 has 12 residues. Germline lookup yields CDR1 SNHLY and CDR2 FYNNEI. The ends were cut back, 10 bases at V and 6 bases at J, with 16 bases in the middle. CDR3 sequence (DNA): TGTGCCACTCGGGACACTTCCGCCGAGCAGTACTTC. Residues: CATRDTSAEQYF.

This clone was seen a few times. The V and J genes are TRBV7-3 and TRBJ1-2; 8 bases are shared with TRBD1. There are 15 residues in the CDR3. From germline, CDR1 is SGHTA and CDR2 FQGTGA. V lost 0 bases to trimming and J lost 4 bases; unmatched junction nucleotides: 4. CDR3 bases: TGTGCCAGCAGCTTAACCGGACAGGGAAGCTATGGCTACACCTTC. Translating it yields CASSLTGQGSYGYTF.

The chain links TRBV5-6 to TRBJ1-2; tentative D call: TRBD1 (6 bases). The CDR3 runs 15 residues. Trimming removed 4 bases from V and 2 bases from J, with 15 bases in between. Germline CDR1 SGHDT, CDR2 YYEEEE. CDR3: CASSIQTGGNYGYTF. The CDR3 region has the DNA TGTGCCAGCAGCATACAGACAGGAGGAAACTATGGCTACACCTTC.

The chain employs TRBV5-1 and TRBJ2-1, with D uncertain. V was trimmed by 3 bases and J by 0 bases, leaving 4 bases between them. Germline V gives CDR1 SGHRS, CDR2 YFSETQ. The CDR3 is 13 amino acids. Here the CDR3 reads CASSYTSYNEQFF. The CDR3 nucleotides read TGCGCCAGCAGCTACACCTCCTACAATGAGCAGTTCTTC.

The chain uses TRBV7-6 and TRBJ2-5; D is possibly TRBD1 (5 bases). Germline CDR1 reads SGHVS; CDR2 reads FNYEAQ. V was trimmed by 5 bases and J by 5 bases, leaving 12 bases between them. This CDR3 comprises 13 residues. CDR3 nucleotide sequence: TGTGCCAGCAGCCCAAGGGGTTGGGAGACCCAGTACTTC. Its protein product is CASSPRGWETQYF.

This clone was counted only a few times. This chain uses TRBV2 with TRBJ2-2, with 11 bases matching TRBD2. The CDR3 runs 14 residues. Germline CDR1 is SNHLY and CDR2 is FYNNEI. Germline trimming cut 6 bases from V and 5 bases from J; bases unmatched to any gene: 2. CDR3: CASSGTSGTGELFF. For the CDR3, the DNA is TGTGCCAGCAGCGGGACTAGCGGAACCGGGGAGCTGTTTTTT.